This TCR beta chain is from a study of T cells in Graves' hyperthyroidism and ophthalmopathy. This clonotype was observed many times. Amplification targeted TCR beta CDR3 regions from RNA transcripts. With the HTBI primer set, the TCR CDR3 went through a first round of RT-PCR. TCRdb reanalysed the multiplex PCR reads using MiXCR and keeps one entry per CDR3 protein. The repertoire holds roughly 290,000 distinct CDR3 sequences, with about 14% as singletons. The hyperthyroidism was newly diagnosed and had lasted under 2 months; the patients were aged 18 to 65. Uncontrolled infection, other autoimmune disease, pregnancy or lactation barred patients from enrollment. CDR3 length: 14 amino acids. Trimming removed 2 bases from V and 9 bases from J; junction bases left unmatched: 7.

This chain joins TRBV12-3 or TRBV12-4 and TRBJ2-1; 7 bases fit TRBD2. The TCR sequence derives from a woman between 25 and 40 years old with Graves' hyperthyroidism that later progressed to Graves' ophthalmopathy. The material sequenced was blood. CDR3 in amino acids: CASSLSRLAGEQFF. CDR3 bases: TGTGCCAGCAGTTTAAGTAGACTAGCAGGTGAGCAGTTCTTC.